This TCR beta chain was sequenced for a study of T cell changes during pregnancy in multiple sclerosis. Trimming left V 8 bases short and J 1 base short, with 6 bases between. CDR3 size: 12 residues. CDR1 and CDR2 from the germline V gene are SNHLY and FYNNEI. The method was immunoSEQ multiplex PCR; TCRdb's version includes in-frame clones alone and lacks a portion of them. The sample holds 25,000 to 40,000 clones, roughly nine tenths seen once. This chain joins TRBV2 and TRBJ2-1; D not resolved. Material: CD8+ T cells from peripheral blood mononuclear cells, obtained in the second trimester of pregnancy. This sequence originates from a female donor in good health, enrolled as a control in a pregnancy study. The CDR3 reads CASGPSYNEQFF. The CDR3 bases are TGTGCCAGCGGCCCTTCCTACAATGAGCAGTTCTTC.